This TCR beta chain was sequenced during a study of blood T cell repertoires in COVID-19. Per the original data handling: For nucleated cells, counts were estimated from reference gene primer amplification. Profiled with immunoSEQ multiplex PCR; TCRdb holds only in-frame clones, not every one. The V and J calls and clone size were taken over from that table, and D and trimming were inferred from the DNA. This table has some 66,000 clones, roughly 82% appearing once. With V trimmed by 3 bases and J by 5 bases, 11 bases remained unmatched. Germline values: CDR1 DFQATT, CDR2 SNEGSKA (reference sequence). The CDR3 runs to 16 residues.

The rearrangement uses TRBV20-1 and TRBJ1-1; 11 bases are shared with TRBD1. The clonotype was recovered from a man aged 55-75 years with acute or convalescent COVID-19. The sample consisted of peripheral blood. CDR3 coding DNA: TGCAGTGCTAGTGCTTCGGACAGGGGGCAAGGGACTGAAGCTTTCTTT. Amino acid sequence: CSASASDRGQGTEAFF.